Below, one T cell receptor beta chain is given with its context. Enrolment of Seattle patients took place during active infection, and they were followed longitudinally. This record comes from a study of blood T cell repertoires in COVID-19. Study in general: Material from acute and convalescent COVID-19 was sourced from the United States, Italy and Spain.

This table comes from immunoSEQ multiplex PCR, and its TCRdb copy is limited to in-frame clones, with some not included. The sample consists of 250,000 or so clones, around 89% of them appearing once. Per germline, CDR1 SEHNR and CDR2 FQNEAQ (reference sequence). This CDR3 comprises 16 residues. V was shortened by 5 bases and J by 3 bases, with 17 bases between the two germline ends. This clonotype was obtained from a woman aged 25 to 39 with COVID-19, enrolled during active disease. Input material: peripheral blood. This chain uses TRBV7-9 with TRBJ1-3; D might be TRBD1 (5 bases). The CDR3 sequence is CASSIHGGTLGNTIYF. DNA for the CDR3: TGTGCCAGCAGCATTCACGGGGGGACTCTTGGAAACACCATATATTTT.